The rows below give T cell receptor beta chains drawn from one sample of a study of shared clonotypes between healthy human individuals. Only in-frame clones appear in the TCRdb table, and some are missing; sequencing was by immunoSEQ multiplex PCR. The table includes about 1,900,000 clones, just under 95% detected once. The sample was naive CD8+ T cells sorted from blood. Receptors were obtained from a man between 18 and 29 years old in good health. CDR3s include the opening cysteine and the closing phenylalanine or tryptophan. A D gene is named only where the DNA matches it firmly. Clone size appears in some rows only: once, few, many, or a class for an expanded clone.

TRBV6-6	-	-	TRBJ2-2	CASSYPTDSNTGELFF	TGTGCCAGCAGTTACCCAACGGACTCGAACACCGGGGAGCTGTTTTTT
TRBV7-6	-	-	TRBJ2-2	CASSLLEWSGELFF	TGTGCCAGCAGCTTACTAGAGTGGTCCGGGGAGCTGTTTTTT
TRBV11-2	-	TRBD2	TRBJ2-1	CASSLLAGGSEQFF	TGTGCCAGCAGTTTACTAGCGGGGGGCAGTGAGCAGTTCTTC
TRBV9	-	TRBD2	TRBJ2-5	CASSTGTSEETQYF	TGTGCCAGCAGCACCGGGACTAGCGAGGAGACCCAGTACTTC
TRBV7-9	-	TRBD2	TRBJ2-1	CASSPPGGHNEQFF	TGTGCCAGCAGTCCCCCGGGAGGGCACAATGAGCAGTTCTTC
TRBV4-1	-	-	TRBJ2-1	CASSQTRQALNEQFF	TGCGCCAGCAGTCAAACACGACAGGCCCTCAATGAGCAGTTCTTC
TRBV2	-	-	TRBJ2-5	CASGSLDRLETQYF	TGTGCCAGCGGAAGCCTAGACAGATTAGAGACCCAGTACTTC
TRBV5-1	-	-	TRBJ2-7	CASSLAPRYEQYF	TGCGCCAGCAGCTTGGCCCCTAGATACGAGCAGTACTTC
TRBV6-1	-	-	TRBJ2-7	CASSGLGVLTSYEQYF	TGTGCCAGCAGTGGTTTGGGGGTCCTGACCTCCTACGAGCAGTACTTC
TRBV9	-	TRBD2	TRBJ2-2	CASSPGLAGGSNTGELFF	TGTGCCAGCAGCCCCGGACTAGCGGGAGGATCGAACACCGGGGAGCTGTTTTTT
TRBV10-2	-	-	TRBJ1-1	CASSESRMNTEAFF	TGCGCCAGCAGTGAGTCGCGGATGAACACTGAAGCTTTCTTT
TRBV4-1	-	-	TRBJ1-1	CASSQGDWTEAFF	TGCGCCAGCAGCCAAGGGGATTGGACTGAAGCTTTCTTT
TRBV4-3	once	-	TRBJ1-1	CASSHTEGNNEAFF	TGCGCCAGCAGCCATACAGAAGGGAACAATGAAGCTTTCTTT
TRBV6-5	-	TRBD2	TRBJ2-1	CASSRGESYNEQFF	TGTGCCAGCAGCCGGGGGGAATCCTACAATGAGCAGTTCTTC
TRBV7-9	-	TRBD2	TRBJ2-7	CASSPTAGGPYEQYF	TGTGCCAGCAGCCCAACAGCGGGAGGTCCCTACGAGCAGTACTTC
TRBV7-9	-	-	TRBJ1-3	CASTPILPDSGNTIYF	TGTGCCAGCACCCCAATCCTTCCCGACTCTGGAAACACCATATATTTT
TRBV10-2	-	-	TRBJ2-7	CASSELGAEHEQYF	TGCGCCAGCAGTGAACTAGGGGCTGAGCACGAGCAGTACTTC
TRBV25-1	-	-	TRBJ1-6	CASSESLNSPLHF	TGTGCCAGCAGTGAATCCCTGAATTCACCCCTCCACTTT
TRBV29-1	-	-	TRBJ2-5	CSVERGEYQETQYF	TGCAGCGTTGAGAGGGGAGAGTACCAAGAGACCCAGTACTTC
TRBV4-1	-	-	TRBJ2-7	CASSPKGGRGSTYEQYF	TGCGCCAGCAGCCCAAAGGGGGGAAGGGGTTCCACCTACGAGCAGTACTTC
TRBV7-9	-	-	TRBJ2-7	CASIPGATDSYEQYF	TGTGCCAGCATACCCGGGGCCACAGACTCCTACGAGCAGTACTTC
TRBV4-1	-	-	TRBJ2-7	CASSQEARFTYEQYF	TGCGCCAGCAGCCAAGAGGCACGGTTCACCTACGAGCAGTACTTC
TRBV6-1	-	-	TRBJ2-7	CASSHSQGTYEQYF	TGTGCCAGCAGCCACTCTCAGGGGACCTACGAGCAGTACTTC
TRBV28	-	-	TRBJ2-3	CASLEGGGTDTQYF	TGTGCCAGTCTGGAGGGAGGCGGCACAGATACGCAGTATTTT
TRBV27	-	-	TRBJ2-3	CASSFRGMSTDTQYF	TGTGCCAGCAGTTTCCGGGGGATGAGCACAGATACGCAGTATTTT
TRBV29-1	-	-	TRBJ2-1	CSVEDRSSYNEQFF	TGCAGCGTTGAAGACAGGAGCTCCTACAATGAGCAGTTCTTC
TRBV21-1	-	-	TRBJ1-6	CASTPRVGDSPLHF	TGTGCCAGCACCCCAAGGGTCGGGGATTCACCCCTCCACTTT
TRBV29-1	-	-	TRBJ1-2	CSVDLENYGYTF	TGCAGCGTTGACTTGGAAAACTATGGCTACACCTTC
TRBV5-1	-	-	TRBJ2-7	CASSLVGQGGDEQYF	TGCGCCAGCAGCTTGGTTGGGCAGGGTGGTGACGAGCAGTACTTC
TRBV27	-	-	TRBJ2-3	CASSLPGPGTDTQYF	TGTGCCAGCAGTTTACCGGGGCCGGGCACAGATACGCAGTATTTT
TRBV5-1	-	-	TRBJ1-2	CASSLDGDGYTF	TGCGCCAGCAGCTTGGACGGGGATGGCTACACCTTC
TRBV19	-	TRBD1	TRBJ1-2	CASTPGQGFYYGYTF	TGTGCCAGTACCCCGGGACAGGGATTCTACTATGGCTACACCTTC
TRBV4-1	-	-	TRBJ1-5	CASSQGGASNQPQHF	TGCGCCAGCAGCCAAGGAGGGGCCAGCAATCAGCCCCAGCATTTT
TRBV27	-	-	TRBJ2-1	CASSLVGWGGGNEQFF	TGTGCCAGCAGTTTAGTCGGTTGGGGAGGAGGGAATGAGCAGTTCTTC
TRBV5-5	-	TRBD1	TRBJ2-7	CASSLDRGPYEQYF	TGTGCCAGCAGCTTGGACAGGGGGCCCTACGAGCAGTACTTC
TRBV5-4	-	-	TRBJ2-7	CASSLGDSSYEQYF	TGTGCCAGCAGCTTGGGGGATAGCTCCTACGAGCAGTACTTC
TRBV6-4	-	-	TRBJ1-1	CASSELGEAFF	TGTGCCAGCAGTGAATTAGGAGAAGCTTTCTTT
TRBV6-5	once	-	TRBJ2-3	CASTEGGDTQYF	TGTGCCAGCACTGAAGGAGGAGATACGCAGTATTTT
TRBV5-6	-	-	TRBJ1-1	CASSFGTANTEAFF	TGTGCCAGCAGCTTTGGGACGGCGAACACTGAAGCTTTCTTT
TRBV11-3	-	-	TRBJ2-1	CASSLDRANEQFF	TGTGCCAGCAGCTTAGATCGGGCCAATGAGCAGTTCTTC